Listed here are 12 T cell receptor beta chains from one sample, sequenced in a study of blood T cell repertoires in COVID-19. Clones were sequenced by immunoSEQ multiplex PCR, and TCRdb holds only the in-frame ones, with some missing. Of over 450,000 clones listed, less than 90% were seen once; the top ten hold 7.5% to 9%. Material: peripheral blood. These receptor sequences come from a woman aged 45-59 years with COVID-19, enrolled during active disease.

The chain combines TRBV7-9 with TRBJ2-2; D may be TRBD2 (5 bases). This CDR3 is built from 18 residues. Germline-derived CDR1 and CDR2 are SEHNR and FQNEAQ (reference sequence). Between the trimmed V and J ends, which lost 2 bases and 2 bases, there was a span of 18 bases. The CDR3 region is CASSLIRGSQANTGELFF. The CDR3 DNA sequence: TGTGCCAGCAGCTTAATTCGAGGGTCCCAAGCTAACACCGGGGAGCTGTTTTTT.

Turning to this clone: The junction departs from germline at one end; a sequencing error may be responsible. This chain connects TRBV11-3 to TRBJ2-2; D call uncertain. The CDR3 spans 14 residues. Germline loops: CDR1 SGHNT, CDR2 YENEEA. The CDR3 sequence is CASSLDPYGGELFF. The DNA of the CDR3 is TGTGCCAGCAGCCTAGACCCCTACGGCGGGGAGCTGTTTTTT.

J is TRBJ2-3 and V is TRBV6-6; D perhaps matches TRBD2 (6 bases). Germline CDR1 and CDR2: MNHNY and SVGAGI (reference sequence). This CDR3 has 15 amino acids. V was shortened by 8 bases and J by 0 bases, with 15 bases between the two germline ends. The CDR3 DNA follows: TGTGCCAGCCTTCCCGGCGGGGACAGCACAGATACGCAGTATTTT. As protein: CASLPGGDSTDTQYF.

This clone has more than one count but fewer than ten. The chain links TRBV19 to TRBJ1-6, with D possibly matching TRBD1 (5 bases). Trimming stripped 1 base from V and 7 bases from J, with 11 bases between. CDR1 and CDR2 (germline): LNHDA, SQIVND (reference sequence). The CDR3 has 15 residues. The CDR3 loop is CASSIGTQLNSPLHF. CDR3 nucleotide sequence: TGTGCCAGTAGTATAGGGACACAGCTCAATTCACCCCTCCACTTT.

The gene calls are TRBV5-5 and TRBJ2-3; 7 bases line up with TRBD2. The V segment lost 0 bases and the J segment 4 bases; nucleotides outside the gene matches: 8. CDR1 is SGHKS and CDR2 is YYEKEE in the germline V gene (reference sequence). The CDR3 is made up of 16 amino acids. CDR3 in DNA: TGTGCCAGCAGCTTGGGGTATGCGGGGGTGGCAGATACGCAGTATTTT. It is translated as CASSLGYAGVADTQYF.

For the CDR3, the DNA is TGTGCCAGCAGCTCCAGGGTATCTGGCTACACCTTC. It specifies CASSSRVSGYTF. This chain connects TRBV11-2 to TRBJ1-2; D is perhaps TRBD1 (5 bases). This CDR3 has 12 residues. V shed 4 bases and J shed 7 bases, with 10 bases lying between them. The germline V gene encodes CDR1 SGHAT and CDR2 FQNNGV.

This chain uses TRBV7-7 with TRBJ2-2; D is unclear. Germline V CDR1 and CDR2: SSHAT, FNYEAQ (reference sequence). This CDR3 has 15 residues. The V end lost 5 bases, the J end lost 0 bases, and 10 bases lay between the germline ends. The CDR3 DNA reads TGTGCCAGCAGCCCACAGCTCGCGAACACCGGGGAGCTGTTTTTT. Its protein is CASSPQLANTGELFF.

The chain's CDR3 is CASSKKDREENIQYF. The CDR3 DNA follows: TGTGCCAGCAGCAAAAAGGACAGGGAGGAAAACATTCAGTACTTC. The chain employs TRBV21-1 and TRBJ2-4; the table's D gene call, TRBD1, was not cross checked with the DNA. TRBV21-1 is reported as a pseudogene. The length of the CDR3 is 15 residues.

The chain couples TRBV5-1 to TRBJ1-2; 10 bases align to TRBD1. The germline gives CDR1 SGHRS, CDR2 YFSETQ. V lost 2 bases, J lost 5 bases, and 6 bases stayed unmatched. This CDR3 comprises 15 residues. DNA of the CDR3: TGCGCCAGCAGCTTAAGACAGGGGGCGGGGTATGGCTACACCTTC. Translation: CASSLRQGAGYGYTF.

This clone was recorded once. The chain recombines TRBV5-1 with TRBJ2-3; 8 positions agree with TRBD1. The CDR3 has 16 amino acids. The V segment lost 4 bases and the J segment 0 bases; nucleotides outside the gene matches: 7. Germline V gene data show CDR1 as SGHRS and CDR2 as YFSETQ. CDR3 sequence: CASSGGTGLSTDTQYF. The CDR3 DNA reads TGCGCCAGCAGCGGCGGGACAGGCCTTAGCACAGATACGCAGTATTTT.

The V and J genes are TRBV5-6 and TRBJ2-7; 9 nucleotides agree with TRBD1. The CDR3 spans 13 residues. Germline lookup yields CDR1 SGHDT and CDR2 YYEEEE. The J segment lost 2 bases and the V segment lost 8 bases, leaving 5 bases of the junction unmatched. The CDR3 DNA is TGTGCCAGTCAACGACAGGGGGCCTACGAGCAGTACTTC. Its translation is CASQRQGAYEQYF.

V is TRBV24-1 and J is TRBJ2-3; D perhaps matches TRBD1 (5 bases). The V gene lost 3 bases and the J gene lost 3 bases, with 6 bases spanning the gap. The CDR3 totals 13 residues. The germline V gene has CDR1 KGHDR and CDR2 SFDVKD. CDR3 region: CATSDQGTDTQYF. The CDR3 DNA sequence: TGTGCCACCAGTGATCAGGGTACAGATACGCAGTATTTT.